These T cell receptor beta chains were read from a single sample in a study of T cell responses to AZD1222 COVID-19 vaccine. Here immunoSEQ multiplex PCR was the method, and the copy in TCRdb shows in-frame clones only, minus some. The sample gives approximately 150,000 clones, approximately 88% of which show up once; roughly 2.1% is in the top ten. Sequencing used peripheral blood, obtained on day 0 of AZD1222 vaccination. These receptors originate from an adult in good health. Both conserved end residues are part of each CDR3. A D gene is named only where the DNA matches it firmly. The size field is filled for only some rows; it gives once, few, many or a size class.

j_gene: TRBJ2-1; d_gene: TRBD1; len: 14; abundance: .; v_gene: TRBV10-3; CDR3nt: TGTGCCATCAGTGGACAGGGTAATTTCAATGAGCAGTTCTTC; CDR3aa: CAISGQGNFNEQFF
j_gene: TRBJ2-2; d_gene: .; len: 14; abundance: .; v_gene: TRBV27; CDR3nt: TGTGCCAGCAGGGACCCCCAATACACCGGGGAGCTGTTTTTT; CDR3aa: CASRDPQYTGELFF
j_gene: TRBJ2-3; d_gene: .; len: 13; abundance: .; v_gene: TRBV11-2; CDR3nt: TGTGCCAGCAGCTTAGATCGCACAGATACGCAGTATTTT; CDR3aa: CASSLDRTDTQYF
j_gene: TRBJ1-2; d_gene: TRBD1; len: 13; abundance: .; v_gene: TRBV24-1; CDR3nt: TGTGCCACCAGTCCGGGACAGGACTATGGCTACACCTTC; CDR3aa: CATSPGQDYGYTF
j_gene: TRBJ1-1; d_gene: .; len: 14; abundance: few; v_gene: TRBV3-1/TRBV3-2; CDR3nt: TGTGCCAGCAGCCACTGGCAAGTGAACACTGAAGCTTTCTTT; CDR3aa: CASSHWQVNTEAFF
j_gene: TRBJ1-4; d_gene: .; len: 15; abundance: .; v_gene: TRBV6-5; CDR3nt: TGTGCCAGCAGTTACTCGTTCGCGACTAATGAAAAACTGTTTTTT; CDR3aa: CASSYSFATNEKLFF
j_gene: TRBJ2-3; d_gene: .; len: 16; abundance: .; v_gene: TRBV7-9; CDR3nt: TGTGCCAGCAGCACGCGGGACGGGACTAGCACAGATACGCAGTATTTT; CDR3aa: CASSTRDGTSTDTQYF
j_gene: TRBJ1-1; d_gene: .; len: 12; abundance: .; v_gene: TRBV6-2/TRBV6-3; CDR3nt: TGTGCCAGCAGTACCGACAGGCGGAAGGCTTTCTTT; CDR3aa: CASSTDRRKAFF
j_gene: TRBJ1-5; d_gene: .; len: 18; abundance: .; v_gene: TRBV7-2; CDR3nt: TGTGCCAGCAGCTTGGGCCATATAACAGGGACTGGGAGTCAGCCCCAGCATTTT; CDR3aa: CASSLGHITGTGSQPQHF
j_gene: TRBJ2-2; d_gene: TRBD2; len: 14; abundance: .; v_gene: TRBV5-4; CDR3nt: TGTGCCAGCAGCTTGGGGACTAGCATCGGGGAGCTGTTTTTT; CDR3aa: CASSLGTSIGELFF
j_gene: TRBJ1-5; d_gene: .; len: 14; abundance: .; v_gene: TRBV12-5; CDR3nt: TGTGCTAGTGGTTTGACCCCAAGTAATCAGCCCCAGCATTTT; CDR3aa: CASGLTPSNQPQHF
j_gene: TRBJ2-5; d_gene: .; len: 14; abundance: .; v_gene: TRBV25-1; CDR3nt: TGTGCCAGCAGTGAACTAGGGGGCCAAGAGACCCAGTACTTC; CDR3aa: CASSELGGQETQYF
j_gene: TRBJ1-2; d_gene: .; len: 13; abundance: .; v_gene: TRBV10-3; CDR3nt: TGTGCCATCAGCGGACGGACGTTCGATGGCTACACCTTC; CDR3aa: CAISGRTFDGYTF
j_gene: TRBJ2-7; d_gene: .; len: 15; abundance: .; v_gene: TRBV6-2/TRBV6-3; CDR3nt: TGTGCCAGCAGTCCGATTCTGGGAAGGAATAACGAGCAGTACTTC; CDR3aa: CASSPILGRNNEQYF
j_gene: TRBJ2-7; d_gene: .; len: 13; abundance: .; v_gene: TRBV5-1; CDR3nt: TGCGCCAGCAGCTTGGTAGGCGGATACGAGCAGTACTTC; CDR3aa: CASSLVGGYEQYF
j_gene: TRBJ1-3; d_gene: .; len: 13; abundance: .; v_gene: TRBV4-3; CDR3nt: TGCGCCAGCAGCCAAGAGGGGGGAAACACCATATATTTT; CDR3aa: CASSQEGGNTIYF
j_gene: TRBJ1-1; d_gene: TRBD1; len: 15; abundance: few; v_gene: TRBV7-3; CDR3nt: TGTGCCAGCAGCGCCCATCAGGGGGCGATGGCTGAAGCTTTCTTT; CDR3aa: CASSAHQGAMAEAFF
j_gene: TRBJ2-4; d_gene: TRBD1; len: 19; abundance: once; v_gene: TRBV6-2/TRBV6-3; CDR3nt: TGTGCCAGCAGCCTCACCCCGTCCGGGACAGCCTTAGCCAAAAACATTCAGTACTTC; CDR3aa: CASSLTPSGTALAKNIQYF
j_gene: TRBJ1-5; d_gene: .; len: 16; abundance: .; v_gene: TRBV6-2/TRBV6-3; CDR3nt: TGTGCCAGCAGCCCTACTCGTGGGAAAAGCAATCAGCCCCAGCATTTT; CDR3aa: CASSPTRGKSNQPQHF
j_gene: TRBJ2-1; d_gene: TRBD2; len: 16; abundance: .; v_gene: TRBV7-2; CDR3nt: TGTGCCAGCAGCTTAATAGCGACTAGCGGCTACAATGAGCAGTTCTTC; CDR3aa: CASSLIATSGYNEQFF
j_gene: TRBJ2-1; d_gene: .; len: 16; abundance: .; v_gene: TRBV5-8; CDR3nt: TGTGCCAGCAGCCCTTCACAGCAAAGCTCCTACAATGAGCAGTTCTTC; CDR3aa: CASSPSQQSSYNEQFF
j_gene: TRBJ2-7; d_gene: TRBD2; len: 12; abundance: once; v_gene: TRBV11-3; CDR3nt: TGTGCCAGCAGCTCGGGACTAGCGGGAGCGTACTTC; CDR3aa: CASSSGLAGAYF
j_gene: TRBJ1-5; d_gene: TRBD1; len: 16; abundance: .; v_gene: TRBV15; CDR3nt: TGTGCCACCAGCAGACCCCCGGGACAGGGGAATCAGCCCCAGCATTTT; CDR3aa: CATSRPPGQGNQPQHF
j_gene: TRBJ1-1; d_gene: .; len: 14; abundance: .; v_gene: TRBV4-3; CDR3nt: TGCGCCAGCAGCCAAGATCCGTCGAACACTGAAGCTTTCTTT; CDR3aa: CASSQDPSNTEAFF
j_gene: TRBJ2-3; d_gene: .; len: 17; abundance: .; v_gene: TRBV9; CDR3nt: TGTGCCAGCAGCGTAGCCGATGGGAAGCGGGGCACAGATACGCAGTATTTT; CDR3aa: CASSVADGKRGTDTQYF
j_gene: TRBJ2-7; d_gene: .; len: 16; abundance: .; v_gene: TRBV28; CDR3nt: TGTGCCAGCAGCATTAAACAAACGGCGAGCTCCTACGAGCAGTACTTC; CDR3aa: CASSIKQTASSYEQYF
j_gene: TRBJ1-1; d_gene: .; len: 15; abundance: .; v_gene: TRBV9; CDR3nt: TGTGCCAGCAGCGTAGAGTGGGGTAGCCACACTGAAGCTTTCTTT; CDR3aa: CASSVEWGSHTEAFF
j_gene: TRBJ1-4; d_gene: TRBD1; len: 15; abundance: .; v_gene: TRBV30; CDR3nt: TGTGCCTGGAGCGGGGACAGGGGGTCCGGGAAGAGACTGTTTTTT; CDR3aa: CAWSGDRGSGKRLFF
j_gene: TRBJ1-5; d_gene: .; len: 14; abundance: .; v_gene: TRBV6-2/TRBV6-3; CDR3nt: TGTGCCAGCAGTTACGATACAGACCGGGGGTCCCAGCATTTT; CDR3aa: CASSYDTDRGSQHF
j_gene: TRBJ2-1; d_gene: TRBD2; len: 15; abundance: .; v_gene: TRBV4-2; CDR3nt: TGTGCCAGCAGCCAAGAGAGCGGGAGGGTCAATGAGCAGTTCTTC; CDR3aa: CASSQESGRVNEQFF
j_gene: TRBJ1-1; d_gene: .; len: 13; abundance: once; v_gene: TRBV19; CDR3nt: TGTGCCAGTAGTATAGTAGGGGGGACTGAAGCTTTCTTT; CDR3aa: CASSIVGGTEAFF
j_gene: TRBJ1-3; d_gene: .; len: 13; abundance: few; v_gene: TRBV5-1; CDR3nt: TGCGCCAGCAGCTTGGACACAGGAAACACCATATATTTT; CDR3aa: CASSLDTGNTIYF
j_gene: TRBJ1-1; d_gene: TRBD1; len: 13; abundance: .; v_gene: TRBV29-1; CDR3nt: TGCAGCGGACGACAGGGGGGAGCGGCTGAAGCTTTCTTT; CDR3aa: CSGRQGGAAEAFF
j_gene: TRBJ1-2; d_gene: TRBD1; len: 12; abundance: .; v_gene: TRBV25-1; CDR3nt: TGTGCCAGCAGTCACAGGGGTGGTGGCTACACCTTC; CDR3aa: CASSHRGGGYTF
j_gene: TRBJ2-3; d_gene: TRBD2; len: 16; abundance: .; v_gene: TRBV6-2/TRBV6-3; CDR3nt: TGTGCCAGCAGTTACGGGACTAGCACCTTCACAGATACGCAGTATTTT; CDR3aa: CASSYGTSTFTDTQYF
j_gene: TRBJ1-6; d_gene: .; len: 16; abundance: .; v_gene: TRBV6-5; CDR3nt: TGTGCCAGCAGTTACTGGAGGACCTCCTATAATTCACCCCTCCACTTT; CDR3aa: CASSYWRTSYNSPLHF
j_gene: TRBJ1-1; d_gene: .; len: 14; abundance: .; v_gene: TRBV7-9; CDR3nt: TGTGCCAGCAGCTTAGCGCTTGGCAACACTGAAGCTTTCTTT; CDR3aa: CASSLALGNTEAFF
j_gene: TRBJ2-7; d_gene: TRBD2; len: 12; abundance: .; v_gene: TRBV6-5; CDR3nt: TGTGCCAGCAGTCGCGGGAGCTACGAGCAGTACTTC; CDR3aa: CASSRGSYEQYF
j_gene: TRBJ2-1; d_gene: TRBD2; len: 16; abundance: .; v_gene: TRBV7-2; CDR3nt: TGTGCCAGCAGCTTACGGGTGGCTAGCGGGCAGAGGGAGCAGTTCTTC; CDR3aa: CASSLRVASGQREQFF
j_gene: TRBJ2-2; d_gene: TRBD2; len: 16; abundance: .; v_gene: TRBV5-4; CDR3nt: TGTGCCAGCAGCCGACTAGCGGGTGCGAACACCGGGGAGCTGTTTTTT; CDR3aa: CASSRLAGANTGELFF
j_gene: TRBJ2-3; d_gene: .; len: 12; abundance: .; v_gene: TRBV29-1; CDR3nt: TGCAGCGCGACAGGAAGCACAGATACGCAGTATTTT; CDR3aa: CSATGSTDTQYF
j_gene: TRBJ2-1; d_gene: TRBD2; len: 18; abundance: .; v_gene: TRBV7-9; CDR3nt: TGTGCCAGCAGCTTTGGGGGACTAGCGGGAGCTCACTACAATGAGCAGTTCTTC; CDR3aa: CASSFGGLAGAHYNEQFF
j_gene: TRBJ1-2; d_gene: TRBD1; len: 14; abundance: .; v_gene: TRBV19; CDR3nt: TGTGCCAGTAGTACGACGACAGGGAACTATGGCTACACCTTC; CDR3aa: CASSTTTGNYGYTF
j_gene: TRBJ1-2; d_gene: .; len: 11; abundance: .; v_gene: TRBV6-2/TRBV6-3; CDR3nt: TGTGCCAGCAGTCCGCCCCCTGGCTACACCTTC; CDR3aa: CASSPPPGYTF
j_gene: TRBJ1-4; d_gene: .; len: 16; abundance: .; v_gene: TRBV6-5; CDR3nt: TGTGCCAGCAGTTACTCCTATGGGGGCCAGAATGAAAAACTGTTTTTT; CDR3aa: CASSYSYGGQNEKLFF
j_gene: TRBJ1-2; d_gene: .; len: 15; abundance: .; v_gene: TRBV30; CDR3nt: TGTGCCTGGACTGCGGGGTTGTCTGGTAACTATGGCTACACCTTC; CDR3aa: CAWTAGLSGNYGYTF
j_gene: TRBJ1-3; d_gene: .; len: 14; abundance: .; v_gene: TRBV7-2; CDR3nt: TGTGCCAGCAGCTTTGGGGTTGCTCGAAACACCATATATTTT; CDR3aa: CASSFGVARNTIYF
j_gene: TRBJ1-6; d_gene: .; len: 14; abundance: once; v_gene: TRBV7-9; CDR3nt: TGTGCCAGCAGAACCAGTAGCTATAATTCACCCCTCCACTTT; CDR3aa: CASRTSSYNSPLHF
j_gene: TRBJ2-2; d_gene: TRBD2; len: 16; abundance: few; v_gene: TRBV4-2; CDR3nt: TGTGCCAGCAGCCAAGTGCCAGCGGGGGGCACCGGGGAGCTGTTTTTT; CDR3aa: CASSQVPAGGTGELFF
j_gene: TRBJ1-2; d_gene: .; len: 13; abundance: .; v_gene: TRBV5-5; CDR3nt: TGTGCCAGCAGCTCGACCTCAGGGTTTGGCTACACCTTC; CDR3aa: CASSSTSGFGYTF
j_gene: TRBJ1-5; d_gene: .; len: 13; abundance: .; v_gene: TRBV19; CDR3nt: TGTGCCAGTAGTATAGCGGTATATGGGCCCCAGCATTTT; CDR3aa: CASSIAVYGPQHF
j_gene: TRBJ1-1; d_gene: .; len: 13; abundance: .; v_gene: TRBV18; CDR3nt: TGTGCCAGCTCACCCCAGGGGATCACTGAAGCTTTCTTT; CDR3aa: CASSPQGITEAFF
j_gene: TRBJ2-5; d_gene: .; len: 13; abundance: .; v_gene: TRBV6-5; CDR3nt: TGTGCCAGCACCCCGGGGCACTCAGAGACCCAGTACTTC; CDR3aa: CASTPGHSETQYF
j_gene: TRBJ2-7; d_gene: .; len: 13; abundance: .; v_gene: TRBV2; CDR3nt: TGTGCCAGCAGTGAGGGTTTCTCAGCCGAGCAGTACTTC; CDR3aa: CASSEGFSAEQYF
j_gene: TRBJ1-5; d_gene: .; len: 14; abundance: .; v_gene: TRBV7-2; CDR3nt: TGTGCCAGCAGCCCGGACGGAATCAATCAGCCCCAGCATTTT; CDR3aa: CASSPDGINQPQHF